Each of the 26 T cell receptor beta chains below was sequenced from the same sample in a study of blood T cells in healthy people across ages. Alongside a J-beta primer mix, a sample-barcoded 5' primer served in a second PCR lasting about 7 to 12 cycles. MiXCR, applied by TCRdb to the 5' RACE reads, yields one record per CDR3 protein. The sample lists approximately 810,000 distinct CDR3 sequences, 25% to 30% occurring once. Input material: blood. Receptors originate from a woman over 75 in good health.

A word on this clonotype: Lacking the conserved final phenylalanine or tryptophan, this CDR3 likely reflects a read error. The chain joins TRBV12-3 or TRBV12-4 to TRBJ2-3; D is perhaps TRBD1 (5 bases). CDR3 length: 15 amino acids. V lost 5 bases, J lost 3 bases, and 15 bases lay in between. The CDR3, as DNA: TGTGCCAGCAGTCGTGACAGAAGGTTAACAGATACGCAGTATTCT. Translation: CASSRDRRLTDTQYS.

There are many counts of this clonotype. The chain uses TRBV24-1 and TRBJ1-2; TRBD1 matches at 12 bases. Germline V gene data show CDR1 as KGHDR and CDR2 as SFDVKD. Trimming cost V 1 base and J 4 bases; bases outside gene matches: 3. This CDR3 region has 16 residues. The CDR3 protein is CATSDFGTGGVYGYTF. In nucleotides, the CDR3 is TGTGCCACCAGTGATTTCGGGACAGGGGGCGTCTATGGCTACACCTTC.

This clonotype was recorded once. A read error may explain this, as a much larger clone is one base away. CDR3 loop: CASSYSTGGLKTQYF. For the CDR3, the DNA is TGTGCCAGCAGTTATTCGACGGGGGGGCTGAAGACCCAGTACTTC. The rearrangement joins TRBV6-6 to TRBJ2-5; 8 positions agree with TRBD2. V was pared by 3 bases and J by 6 bases, with 9 bases of the junction left unmatched. The V gene's germline CDR1 is MNHNY and CDR2 SVGAGI (reference sequence). The CDR3 has 15 amino acids.

In its sample, this clonotype was seen many times. The rearrangement joins TRBV30 to TRBJ2-5; D remains unclear. Per the germline V gene, CDR1 is GTSNPN and CDR2 is SVGIG (reference sequence). The ends were cut back, 2 bases at V and 4 bases at J, with 5 bases in the middle. This CDR3 contains 11 residues. CDR3 sequence: CAWSRGETQYF. The CDR3 nucleotides are TGTGCCTGGAGTCGCGGAGAGACCCAGTACTTC. Using reference TRBV30 and TRBJ2-5 for the parts outside the CDR3, the full variable domain is SQTIHQWPATLVQPVGSPLSLECTVEGTSNPNLYWYRQAAGRGLQLLFYSVGIGQISSEVPQNLSASRPQDRQFILSSKKLLLSDSGFYLCAWSRGETQYFGPGTRLLVL.

This clonotype was detected only a few times. The chain employs TRBV4-3 and TRBJ1-4, with TRBD1 as a possible D gene (5 bases). V was clipped by 2 bases and J by 5 bases, with 15 bases between them. Per the germline V gene, CDR1 is LGHNA and CDR2 is YSLEER. This CDR3 is built from 16 residues. CDR3 loop: CASSQSSITGNEKLFF. The CDR3 DNA follows: TGCGCCAGCAGCCAAAGCTCGATTACAGGCAATGAAAAACTGTTTTTT.

This clonotype was seen more than once but under ten times. The chain joins TRBV2 to TRBJ1-1, with D possibly being TRBD1 (6 bases). V was clipped by 6 bases and J by 0 bases, with 11 bases between them. Germline V lookup: CDR1 SNHLY, CDR2 FYNNEI. The CDR3 length is 14 residues. The chain's CDR3 is CASSYRAMNTEAFF. In nucleotides, the CDR3 is TGTGCCAGCAGCTACAGGGCAATGAACACTGAAGCTTTCTTT.

In its sample, this clonotype was seen many times. The genes are TRBV9 and TRBJ1-5; a weak D match, TRBD1 (6 bases). Germline V CDR1 and CDR2: SGDLS, YYNGEE. The length of the CDR3 is 19 residues. V shed 4 bases and J shed 0 bases, with 23 bases lying between them. CDR3 in amino acids: CASSSKDRILPYSNQPQHF. Here the CDR3 DNA reads TGTGCCAGCAGCTCAAAGGACAGAATACTGCCGTATAGCAATCAGCCCCAGCATTTT.

This clonotype was found a few times. The chain joins TRBV27 to TRBJ2-7; tentative D call: TRBD1 (6 bases). CDR1 and CDR2 from the germline V gene are MNHEY and SMNVEV (reference sequence). V lost 4 bases, J lost 2 bases, and 15 bases lay in between. The CDR3 has 15 amino acids. CDR3 amino acids: CASSSGWDIAYEQYF. For the CDR3, the DNA is TGTGCCAGCAGTTCGGGGTGGGACATTGCCTACGAGCAGTACTTC.

The chain carries TRBV7-3 and TRBJ2-1; TRBD1 matches 10 bases. The CDR3 runs to 15 residues. Germline V gene lookup returns CDR1 SGHTA and CDR2 FQGTGA. Losses at the gene ends were 5 bases for V and 9 bases for J; bases not matched to a gene: 10. The CDR3 is CASSPNLGTGVEQFF. CDR3 in DNA: TGTGCCAGCAGCCCCAACCTGGGGACAGGGGTTGAGCAGTTCTTC.

At least ten counts were recorded for this clonotype. This sequence joins TRBV15 and TRBJ2-1, with 9 positions matching TRBD1. The CDR3 is made up of 16 amino acids. CDR1 is LNHNV and CDR2 is YYDKDF in the germline V gene (reference sequence). V gave up 0 bases and J gave up 10 bases; unmatched junction bases: 10. DNA for the CDR3: TGTGCCACCAGCAGAGATTTACAGGGGGCCTTCAGCGAGCAGTTCTTC. This codes for CATSRDLQGAFSEQFF.

This clonotype showed up just a few times. This chain links TRBV5-5 with TRBJ2-3; TRBD2 matches 11 bases. Trimming took 2 bases from V and 5 from J; bases not matched to a gene: 10. The germline CDR1 and CDR2 sequences are SGHKS and YYEKEE (reference sequence). The CDR3 has 17 amino acids. CDR3 in amino acids: CASSLGSGGAGGDTQYF. The CDR3 DNA follows: TGTGCCAGCAGCTTAGGTAGCGGGGGGGCTGGTGGAGATACGCAGTATTTT.

This clonotype was recorded at least ten times. The chain recombines TRBV28 with TRBJ1-2, with 7 bases that match TRBD1. Germline V gene data show CDR1 as MDHEN and CDR2 as SYDVKM. J lost 10 bases, V lost 3 bases, and 11 bases had no gene match. The CDR3 is 14 amino acids. CDR3 nucleotides: TGTGCCAGCAGTTTGGACAGGAGAGGCATTGCCTACACCTTC. Translating it yields CASSLDRRGIAYTF.

The sample holds many counts of this clonotype. The chain employs TRBV20-1 and TRBJ2-3; tentatively, D is TRBD2 (5 bases). Germline CDR1 is DFQATT and CDR2 is SNEGSKA (reference sequence). V was pared by 2 bases and J by 2 bases, with 8 bases between. CDR3 length equals 13 residues. The CDR3 coding sequence is TGCAGTGCTAGAACGGGGTTCACAGATACGCAGTATTTT. This translates into CSARTGFTDTQYF.

The J gene is TRBJ2-3, the V gene TRBV11-2, with TRBD1 matching 10 bases. The V segment lost 1 base and the J segment 6 bases; nucleotides outside the gene matches: 10. The CDR3 has 17 residues. The germline CDR1 and CDR2 sequences are SGHAT and FQNNGV. The CDR3 coding sequence is TGTGCCAGCAGCTTAGGTGTTCCGGGGACAGGGGACGATACGCAGTATTTT. Its translation is CASSLGVPGTGDDTQYF.

This clonotype is a singleton in its sample. V and J are TRBV6-6 and TRBJ2-1, with 10 bases identical to TRBD2. Germline V gene sequence: CDR1 MNHNY, CDR2 SVGAGI (reference sequence). After removal of 0 bases from V and 8 bases from J, the junction contained 7 bases not matched to a gene. This CDR3 spans 16 amino acids. The chain's CDR3 is CASSYSRTSGTDEQFF. The CDR3 region has the DNA TGTGCCAGCAGTTACTCGAGAACTAGCGGGACCGATGAGCAGTTCTTC.

This clonotype has just one count. No conserved phenylalanine or tryptophan is present at the end of the CDR3, so a read error is the likely explanation. The chain employs TRBV5-5 and TRBJ2-5, with D possibly being TRBD2 (6 bases). V was shortened by 2 bases and J by 3 bases, with 8 bases between the two germline ends. Looked up from germline, CDR1 is SGHKS and CDR2 is YYEKEE (reference sequence). This CDR3 is 13 amino acids long. The CDR3 region is CASSFGGEETQYS. In DNA, the CDR3 is TGTGCCAGCAGCTTCGGGGGTGAAGAGACCCAGTACAGC.

This clonotype was seen many times. This CDR3 is CASSLDLAGGYTF. The CDR3 DNA reads as TGTGCCAGCAGCTTAGACCTCGCGGGAGGCTACACCTTC. V is TRBV7-2 and J is TRBJ1-2; unclear D gene. With 1 base removed from V and 8 bases from J, the gap between germline ends came to 11 bases. CDR1 is SGHTA and CDR2 is FQGNSA in the germline V gene. The CDR3 consists of 13 residues.

A remark on this clonotype: The DNA is left out, because the CDR3 cannot be placed on it with certainty; the CDR3 is given as TCRdb lists it. The chain couples TRBV12-3 or TRBV12-4 to TRBJ2-3. A total of 16 residues make up the CDR3, ends included. The chain's CDR3 is CASSSSTGTSADMQYF.

Ten or more counts support this clonotype. This chain joins TRBV18 and TRBJ2-7, with a possible D match to TRBD1 (6 bases). Germline V gene sequence: CDR1 KGHSH, CDR2 LQKENI. The CDR3 consists of 15 residues. Trimming left V 2 bases short and J 0 bases short, with 11 bases between. The CDR3 DNA follows: TGTGCCAGCTCACCAGTGAGGGGGAGCTCCTACGAGCAGTACTTC. As protein: CASSPVRGSSYEQYF.

This clonotype was counted between two and nine times. The chain joins TRBV27 to TRBJ1-2; possibly TRBD1 for D (5 bases). Germline CDR1 is MNHEY and CDR2 is SMNVEV (reference sequence). The CDR3 has 15 amino acids. V dropped 4 bases and J dropped 0 bases, with 12 bases sitting between them. CDR3 sequence (DNA): TGTGCCAGCAGTTCACCGGGACGGGCTAACTATGGCTACACCTTC. Translation gives CASSSPGRANYGYTF.

This clonotype was seen many times. The genes are TRBV7-2 and TRBJ1-2; no clear D gene. Germline V gene data show CDR1 as SGHTA and CDR2 as FQGNSA. V lost 0 bases to trimming and J lost 3 bases, with 11 bases between them. The CDR3 covers 15 residues. The CDR3 is CASSLARRAYYGYTF. CDR3 nucleotide sequence: TGTGCCAGCAGCTTAGCGCGGCGAGCTTACTATGGCTACACCTTC.

In the case of this clonotype: This clone may be a read error of a much larger clone one base away. V usage is TRBV20-1 and J usage is TRBJ2-7; D call uncertain. The germline V and J ends were trimmed by 3 bases and 7 bases, with 10 bases remaining between them. CDR3 length: 11 residues. Per the germline V gene, CDR1 is DFQATT and CDR2 is SNEGSKA (reference sequence). CDR3 protein: CSASASWEQYF. The CDR3 DNA reads as TGCAGTGCTAGTGCAAGTTGGGAGCAGTACTTC.

The J gene is TRBJ2-4, the V gene TRBV2; D not resolved. CDR3 size: 15 residues. Germline V gives CDR1 SNHLY, CDR2 FYNNEI. V was pared by 6 bases and J by 2 bases, with 14 bases between. In DNA, the CDR3 is TGTGCCAGCAGAGCTCCTGTATGGACCAAAAACATTCAGTACTTC. This encodes CASRAPVWTKNIQYF.

This clonotype was recorded at least ten times. A much larger clone lies one base from this, so it may be a read error. This chain connects TRBV5-1 to TRBJ2-3; perhaps TRBD2 as D (5 bases). Germline CDR1 is SGHRS and CDR2 is YFSETQ. The CDR3 contains 13 residues. V lost 5 bases and J 4 bases, leaving 11 bases between the germline ends. CDR3 bases: TGCGCCAGCAGGCCACGGGGAGCAGATACGCAGTATTTT. Protein product: CASRPRGADTQYF.

The CDR3 loop reads CASSQDALAGGETQYF. The CDR3 nucleotides are TGTGCCAGCAGCCAAGATGCGTTAGCGGGAGGCGAGACCCAGTACTTC. The chain employs TRBV4-2 and TRBJ2-5, with TRBD2 matching over 10 bases. In germline, CDR1 is LGHNA, CDR2 YNFKEQ. Trimming cost V 0 bases and J 5 bases; bases outside gene matches: 6. The CDR3 is 16 amino acids.

This clonotype was seen ten or more times. J is TRBJ2-3 and V is TRBV6-6; 9 nucleotides agree with TRBD1. This CDR3 region has 14 residues. V trimming: 6 bases; J trimming: 6 bases; junction bases outside the gene matches: 7. The germline gives CDR1 MNHNY, CDR2 SVGAGI (reference sequence). The CDR3 DNA follows: TGTGCCAGCAGGACACAGGGGGCAAGGGATACGCAGTATTTT. Its protein is CASRTQGARDTQYF.